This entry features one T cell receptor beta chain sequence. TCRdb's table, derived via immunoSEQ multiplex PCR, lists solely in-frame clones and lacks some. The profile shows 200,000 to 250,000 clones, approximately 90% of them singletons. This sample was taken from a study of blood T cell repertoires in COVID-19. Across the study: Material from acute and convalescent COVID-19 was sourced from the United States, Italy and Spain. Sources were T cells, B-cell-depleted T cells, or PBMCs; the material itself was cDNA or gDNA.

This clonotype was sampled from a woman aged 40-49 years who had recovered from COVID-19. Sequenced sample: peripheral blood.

The CDR3 DNA is TGCGCCAGCAGCCCAGGGATCCTCTACGAGCAGTACTTC. Encoded protein: CASSPGILYEQYF. V usage is TRBV5-1 and J usage is TRBJ2-7, with D possibly TRBD1 on 5 matching bases. Trimming pared 4 bases from V and 3 bases from J, leaving 11 bases between. Germline loops: CDR1 SGHRS, CDR2 YFSETQ. This CDR3 is built from 13 residues.